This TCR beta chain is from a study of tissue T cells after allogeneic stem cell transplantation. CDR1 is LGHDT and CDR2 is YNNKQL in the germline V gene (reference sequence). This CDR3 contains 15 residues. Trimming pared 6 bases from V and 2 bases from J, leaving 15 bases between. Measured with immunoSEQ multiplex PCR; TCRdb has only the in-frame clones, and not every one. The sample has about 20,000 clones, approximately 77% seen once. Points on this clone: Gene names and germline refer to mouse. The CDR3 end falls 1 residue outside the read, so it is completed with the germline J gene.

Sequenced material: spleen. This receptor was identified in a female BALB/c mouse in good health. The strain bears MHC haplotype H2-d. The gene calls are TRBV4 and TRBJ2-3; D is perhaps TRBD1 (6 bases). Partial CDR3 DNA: TGTGCCAGCAGTTCAGACAGGATCTTTGCAGAAACGCTGTAT. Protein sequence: CASSSDRIFAETLY. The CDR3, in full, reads CASSSDRIFAETLYF. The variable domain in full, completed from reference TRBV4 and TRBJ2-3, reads ETAVFQTPNYHVTQVGNEVSFNCKQTLGHDTMYWYKQDSKKLLKIMFSYNNKQLIVNETVPRRFSPQSSDKAHLNLRIKSVEPEDSAVYLCASSSDRIFAETLYFGSGTRLTVL.